The 19 T cell receptor beta chains below come from one sample, sequenced in a study of CD8 T cells in Susac syndrome. Random hexamers were used to reverse transcribe the RNA input (roughly 0.5 to 1 ug). TCRdb itself ran the immunoSEQ multiplex PCR reads through MiXCR, one entry per CDR3 protein. The data contain 110,000 to 150,000 distinct CDR3 sequences, roughly 95% of them singletons. Sample: CD4+ T cells from PBMCs. Receptors were obtained from a human donor with Susac syndrome.

The chain joins TRBV28 to TRBJ1-2; D is ambiguous. Per the germline V gene, CDR1 is MDHEN and CDR2 is SYDVKM. This CDR3 has 12 amino acids. Trimming took 6 bases from V and 8 from J, leaving 13 bases between them. The CDR3 nucleotides are TGTGCCAGCAGCCTGAGGACCCACGGCTACACCTTC. Protein: CASSLRTHGYTF.

V and J are TRBV3-1 and TRBJ1-2, with D unclear. The CDR3 is 12 amino acids. Germline CDR1 reads LGHDT; CDR2 reads YNNKEL (reference sequence). Trimming pared 0 bases from V and 8 bases from J, leaving 7 bases between. As DNA, the CDR3 is TGTGCCAGCAGCCAAGACGGCAGGGGCTACACCTTC. Encoded protein: CASSQDGRGYTF.

This clonotype was observed once. This sequence joins TRBV9 and TRBJ1-6; the D is unclear. This CDR3 spans 16 amino acids. The V end lost 4 bases, the J end lost 0 bases, and 11 bases lay between the germline ends. Germline lookup yields CDR1 SGDLS and CDR2 YYNGEE. The CDR3, as DNA: TGTGCCAGCAGCTCTGGGGAGAGCTCCTATAATTCACCCCTCCACTTT. Translation gives CASSSGESSYNSPLHF. The full variable domain, in which reference TRBV9 and TRBJ1-6 provide the parts outside the CDR3, is DSGVTQTPKHLITATGQRVTLRCSPRSGDLSVYWYQQSLDQGLQFLIQYYNGEERAKGNILERFSAQQFPDLHSELNLSSLELGDSALYFCASSSGESSYNSPLHFGNGTRLTVT.

The chain combines TRBV4-1 with TRBJ1-6; 7 nucleotides match TRBD1. Germline assignment: CDR1 MGHRA and CDR2 YSYEKL. V was clipped by 4 bases and J by 7 bases; unmatched bases: 4. The CDR3 length is 14 residues. Here the CDR3 reads CASSRGTDNSPLHF. The CDR3 nucleotides are TGCGCCAGCAGCCGAGGGACAGACAATTCACCCCTCCACTTT.

This clonotype appeared once. The V gene is TRBV25-1, the J gene TRBJ2-1, with TRBD2 matching 10 bases. J was trimmed by 2 bases and V by 2 bases; bases with no gene match: 6. Germline V gene data show CDR1 as MGHDK and CDR2 as SYGVNS. The CDR3 consists of 17 residues. As DNA, the CDR3 is TGTGCCAGCAGTGAAGACCCAGCGGGAGGGGCCTACAATGAGCAGTTCTTC. Amino acid sequence: CASSEDPAGGAYNEQFF. Full variable domain (missing parts from reference TRBV25-1 and TRBJ2-1): EADIYQTPRYLVIGTGKKITLECSQTMGHDKMYWYQQDPGMELHLIHYSYGVNSTEKGDLSSESTVSRIRTEHFPLTLESARPSHTSQYLCASSEDPAGGAYNEQFFGPGTRLTVL.

This chain uses TRBV4-1 with TRBJ2-1; D unclear. V was shortened by 6 bases and J by 6 bases, with 9 bases between the two germline ends. CDR1 and CDR2 from the germline V gene are MGHRA and YSYEKL. The CDR3 extends over 12 amino acids. The CDR3 sequence is CASRSRGNEQFF. CDR3 sequence (DNA): TGCGCCAGCAGAAGCAGAGGCAATGAGCAGTTCTTC.

This sequence joins TRBV15 and TRBJ1-2; the D is unclear. Trimming took off 3 bases at V and 8 bases at J, with 16 bases between the two ends. This CDR3 is built from 14 residues. Per the germline V gene, CDR1 is LNHNV and CDR2 is YYDKDF (reference sequence). This CDR3 reads CATSSGGSVGGYTF. The DNA of the CDR3 is TGTGCCACCAGCAGTGGAGGGAGTGTGGGGGGCTACACCTTC.

The chain is built from TRBV24-1 and TRBJ2-1; D is perhaps TRBD2 (5 bases). Germline V lookup: CDR1 KGHDR, CDR2 SFDVKD. Trimming shortened V by 9 bases and J by 6 bases, and 20 bases separated the two germline ends. The CDR3 covers 15 residues. The CDR3 here is CATGGHLPGVNEQFF. CDR3 DNA: TGTGCCACCGGAGGCCATTTGCCCGGTGTCAATGAGCAGTTCTTC.

The table lists this clonotype with a count of one. The V and J genes are TRBV20-1 and TRBJ1-5; 10 bases line up with TRBD1. The germline CDR1 and CDR2 sequences are DFQATT and SNEGSKA (reference sequence). This CDR3 region has 13 residues. The J segment lost 6 bases and the V segment lost 5 bases, leaving 4 bases of the junction unmatched. The CDR3 loop is CSASTGGGQPQHF. CDR3 nucleotides: TGCAGTGCTTCGACAGGGGGCGGTCAGCCCCAGCATTTT.

This clonotype has just a few counts. J is TRBJ2-2 and V is TRBV20-1; weak D call: TRBD2 (6 bases). V shed 6 bases and J shed 3 bases, with 17 bases lying between them. This CDR3 comprises 15 residues. Germline CDR1 and CDR2: DFQATT and SNEGSKA (reference sequence). In DNA form, the CDR3 reads TGCAGTGCCGGAGATCGGAGGGGTCACACCGGGGAGCTGTTTTTT. Amino acid sequence: CSAGDRRGHTGELFF.

The chain is built from TRBV7-2 and TRBJ2-7; D unclear. Trimming stripped 0 bases from V and 1 base from J, with 13 bases between. Germline V CDR1 and CDR2: SGHTA, FQGNSA. This CDR3 has 16 residues. CDR3 amino acids: CASSLAGSPSSYEQYF. The DNA of the CDR3 is TGTGCCAGCAGCTTAGCCGGGTCCCCCAGTTCCTACGAGCAGTACTTC.

The rearrangement links TRBV5-1 to TRBJ2-3; either TRBD1 or TRBD2 may supply D (6 bases each). V was shortened by 4 bases and J by 2 bases, with 11 bases between the two germline ends. Germline CDR1 SGHRS, CDR2 YFSETQ. The CDR3 covers 14 residues. CDR3 coding DNA: TGCGCCAGCAGCGCTGGGGGGCCCACAGATACGCAGTATTTT. It codes for CASSAGGPTDTQYF. Looking up the rest from reference TRBV5-1 and TRBJ2-3 gives the full variable domain: KAGVTQTPRYLIKTRGQQVTLSCSPISGHRSVSWYQQTPGQGLQFLFEYFSETQRNKGNFPGRFSGRQFSNSRSEMNVSTLELGDSALYLCASSAGGPTDTQYFGPGTRLTVL.

This chain links TRBV7-3 with TRBJ2-1, with 8 bases lining up with TRBD1. The germline gives CDR1 SGHTA, CDR2 FQGTGA. The CDR3 has 15 residues. The ends lost 5 bases at V and 5 bases at J; junction bases unmatched: 8. The DNA for the CDR3 is TGTGCCAGCAGCCCAAGGACAGGGAACAACAATGAGCAGTTCTTC. It specifies CASSPRTGNNNEQFF.

The CDR3 DNA reads as TGTGCCACCAGCAGAGAGACAGGGAGTAGAACTGAAGCTTTCTTT. It specifies CATSRETGSRTEAFF. The chain recombines TRBV15 with TRBJ1-1, with 7 bases matching TRBD1. The CDR3 extends over 15 amino acids. Germline CDR1 reads LNHNV; CDR2 reads YYDKDF (reference sequence). V was clipped by 0 bases and J by 5 bases; unmatched bases: 6.

This clonotype was picked up one time. The CDR3 is CASSLGDSRNQPQHF. CDR3 nucleotides: TGTGCCAGCAGCCTCGGGGACAGTCGCAATCAGCCCCAGCATTTT. The chain carries TRBV12-3 or TRBV12-4 and TRBJ1-5; 7 nucleotides line up with TRBD1. The ends lost 6 bases at V and 2 bases at J; junction bases unmatched: 7. The CDR3 sequence is 15 residues long.

The chain has TRBV24-1 and TRBJ2-1, with a tentative D call TRBD2 (6 bases). The CDR3 consists of 13 residues. Germline V gene lookup returns CDR1 KGHDR and CDR2 SFDVKD. V lost 9 bases, J lost 2 bases, and 10 bases lay in between. CDR3 sequence reads: CATSLAAYNEQFF. CDR3 coding DNA: TGTGCCACCTCACTAGCAGCCTACAATGAGCAGTTCTTC.

The chain recombines TRBV2 with TRBJ2-6, with D uncertain. In germline, CDR1 is SNHLY, CDR2 FYNNEI. V lost 5 bases and J 3 bases, leaving 5 bases between the germline ends. The CDR3 has 13 residues. The CDR3 here is CASSLLGANVLTF. DNA for the CDR3: TGTGCCAGCAGTCTGCTTGGGGCCAACGTCCTGACTTTC.

This chain connects TRBV5-1 to TRBJ2-3; D not certain. This CDR3 spans 15 amino acids. Germline lookup yields CDR1 SGHRS and CDR2 YFSETQ. Trimming cost V 0 bases and J 0 bases, with 8 bases left between them. The CDR3 spells CASSLVVGSTDTQYF. CDR3 DNA sequence: TGCGCCAGCAGCTTGGTTGTGGGGAGCACAGATACGCAGTATTTT.

This sequence joins TRBV12-3 or TRBV12-4 and TRBJ2-7; D call uncertain. The CDR3 is 15 amino acids. Trimming pared 2 bases from V and 2 bases from J, leaving 13 bases between. CDR3 sequence: CASSLSPSVTYEQYF. CDR3 nucleotides: TGTGCCAGCAGTTTAAGTCCCTCTGTAACCTACGAGCAGTACTTC.